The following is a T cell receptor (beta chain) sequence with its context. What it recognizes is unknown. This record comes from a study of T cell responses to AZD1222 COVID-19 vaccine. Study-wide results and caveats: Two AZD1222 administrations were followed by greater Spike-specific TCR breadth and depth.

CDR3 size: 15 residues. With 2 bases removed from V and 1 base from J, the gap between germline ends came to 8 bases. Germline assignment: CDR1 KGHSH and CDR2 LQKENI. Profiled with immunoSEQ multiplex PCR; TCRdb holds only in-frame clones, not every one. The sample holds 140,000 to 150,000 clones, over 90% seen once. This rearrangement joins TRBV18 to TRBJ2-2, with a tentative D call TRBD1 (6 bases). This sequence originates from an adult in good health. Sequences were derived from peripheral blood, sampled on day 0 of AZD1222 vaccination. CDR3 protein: CASSPRDKNTGELFF. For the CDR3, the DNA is TGTGCCAGCTCACCAAGGGACAAGAACACCGGGGAGCTGTTTTTT.